This T cell receptor (beta chain) was observed in a study of T-cell reconstitution after alpha-beta-depleted transplantation in children. Whole-study findings and limits: Alpha-beta T cells about two months after transplant reportedly derived from several hundred expanded graft clones.

This clonotype occurred a few times. The antigen is not known. Preparation of the TCRbeta library used unique molecular identifiers. TCRdb reprocessed the PCR reads via MiXCR and lists one record per CDR3 protein. The sample consists of a few hundred thousand distinct CDR3 sequences, roughly 30% of them appearing once. The origin of this receptor is a boy under two years old with Wiskott-Aldrich syndrome, due to receive a stem cell transplant. This material consisted of PBMCs, taken before TCRalphabeta/CD19-depleted stem cell transplant.

CDR3 in DNA: TGCAGTGCTAGAGAGGGGGTAGGGGCCAAAAACATTCAGTACTTC. This gives the protein CSAREGVGAKNIQYF. The genes are TRBV20-1 and TRBJ2-4; D tentatively fits TRBD1 or TRBD2 (5 bases each). Germline CDR1 DFQATT, CDR2 SNEGSKA (reference sequence). V was shortened by 0 bases and J by 1 base, with 10 bases between the two germline ends. This CDR3 has 15 residues.